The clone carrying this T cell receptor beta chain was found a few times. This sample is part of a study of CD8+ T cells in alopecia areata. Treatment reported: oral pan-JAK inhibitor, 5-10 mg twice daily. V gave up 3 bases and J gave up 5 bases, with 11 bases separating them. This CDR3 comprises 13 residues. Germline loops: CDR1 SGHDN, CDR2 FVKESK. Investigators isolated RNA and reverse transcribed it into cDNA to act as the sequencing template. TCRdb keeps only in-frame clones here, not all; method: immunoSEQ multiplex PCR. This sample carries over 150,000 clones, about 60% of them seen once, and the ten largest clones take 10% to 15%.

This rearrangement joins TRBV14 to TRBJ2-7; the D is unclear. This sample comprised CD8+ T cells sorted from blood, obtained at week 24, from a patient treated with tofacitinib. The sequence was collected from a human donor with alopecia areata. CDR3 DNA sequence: TGTGCCAGCAGCCAGAGGCTAGACGACGAGCAGTACTTC. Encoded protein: CASSQRLDDEQYF.